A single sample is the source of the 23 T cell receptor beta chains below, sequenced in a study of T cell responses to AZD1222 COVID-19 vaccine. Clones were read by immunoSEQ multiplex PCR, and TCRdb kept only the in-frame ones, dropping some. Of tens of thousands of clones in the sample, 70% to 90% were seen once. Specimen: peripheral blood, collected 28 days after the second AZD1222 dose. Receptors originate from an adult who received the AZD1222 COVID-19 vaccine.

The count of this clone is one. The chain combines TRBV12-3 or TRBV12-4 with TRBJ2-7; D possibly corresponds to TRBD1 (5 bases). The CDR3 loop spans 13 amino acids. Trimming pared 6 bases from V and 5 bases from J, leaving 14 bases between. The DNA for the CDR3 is TGTGCCAGCAGCTCCGGAGCAGGGAACGAGCAGTACTTC. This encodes CASSSGAGNEQYF.

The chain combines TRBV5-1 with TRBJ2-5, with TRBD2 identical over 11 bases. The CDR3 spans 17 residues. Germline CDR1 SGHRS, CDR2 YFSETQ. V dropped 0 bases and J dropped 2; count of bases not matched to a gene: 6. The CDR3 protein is CASSLGLAGGPQETQYF. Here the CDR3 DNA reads TGCGCCAGCAGCTTGGGGCTAGCGGGGGGACCTCAAGAGACCCAGTACTTC.

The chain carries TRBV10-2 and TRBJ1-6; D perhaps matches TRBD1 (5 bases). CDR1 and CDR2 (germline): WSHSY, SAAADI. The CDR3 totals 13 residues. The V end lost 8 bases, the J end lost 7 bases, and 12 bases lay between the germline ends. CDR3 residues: CASLGQGNSPLHF. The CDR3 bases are TGCGCCAGCCTTGGGCAGGGAAATTCACCCCTCCACTTT.

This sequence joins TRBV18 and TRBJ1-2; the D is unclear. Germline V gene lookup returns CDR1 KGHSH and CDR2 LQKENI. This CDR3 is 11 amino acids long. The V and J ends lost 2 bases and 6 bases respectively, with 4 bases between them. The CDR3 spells CASSPGNGYTF. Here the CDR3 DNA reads TGTGCCAGCTCACCAGGGAATGGCTACACCTTC. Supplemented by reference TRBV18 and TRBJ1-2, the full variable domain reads NAGVMQNPRHLVRRRGQEARLRCSPMKGHSHVYWYRQLPEEGLKFMVYLQKENIIDESGMPKERFSAEFPKEGPSILRIQQVVRGDSAAYFCASSPGNGYTFGSGTRLTVV.

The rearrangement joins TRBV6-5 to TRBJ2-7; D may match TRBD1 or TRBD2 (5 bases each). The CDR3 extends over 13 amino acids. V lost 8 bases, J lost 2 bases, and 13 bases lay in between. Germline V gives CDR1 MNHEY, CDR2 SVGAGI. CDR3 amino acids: CASGGSPTYEQYF. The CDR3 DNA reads TGTGCCAGCGGGGGAAGTCCGACCTACGAGCAGTACTTC.

The CDR3 is CASSQEHSSGNTIYF. The CDR3 bases are TGCGCCAGCAGCCAAGAGCATTCCTCTGGAAACACCATATATTTT. The J gene is TRBJ1-3, the V gene TRBV4-1; D is ambiguous. This CDR3 spans 15 amino acids. The germline CDR1 and CDR2 sequences are MGHRA and YSYEKL. Trimming stripped 0 bases from V and 0 bases from J, with 6 bases between.

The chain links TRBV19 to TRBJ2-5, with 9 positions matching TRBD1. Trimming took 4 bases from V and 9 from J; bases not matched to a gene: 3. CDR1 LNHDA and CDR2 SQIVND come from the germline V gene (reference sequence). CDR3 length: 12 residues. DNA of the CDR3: TGTGCCAGTAGTAAGGGACAGGGTCCCCAGTACTTC. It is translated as CASSKGQGPQYF.

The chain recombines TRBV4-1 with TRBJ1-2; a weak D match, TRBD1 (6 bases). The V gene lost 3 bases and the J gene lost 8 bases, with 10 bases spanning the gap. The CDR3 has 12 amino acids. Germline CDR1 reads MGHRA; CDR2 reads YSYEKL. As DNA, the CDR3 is TGCGCCAGCAGCCAGGGGGGCGGAGGCTACACCTTC. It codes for CASSQGGGGYTF.

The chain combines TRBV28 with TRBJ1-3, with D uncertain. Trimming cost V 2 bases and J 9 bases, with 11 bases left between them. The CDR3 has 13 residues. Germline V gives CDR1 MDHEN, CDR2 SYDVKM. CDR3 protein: CASSLIDFRTIYF. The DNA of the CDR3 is TGTGCCAGCAGTTTAATCGATTTTCGCACCATATATTTT.

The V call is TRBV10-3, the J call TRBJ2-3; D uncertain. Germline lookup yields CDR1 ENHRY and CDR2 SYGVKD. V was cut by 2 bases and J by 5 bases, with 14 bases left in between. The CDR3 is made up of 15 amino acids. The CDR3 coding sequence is TGTGCCATCAGTGAGCGACGAACTCTAGGAGATACGCAGTATTTT. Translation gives CAISERRTLGDTQYF.

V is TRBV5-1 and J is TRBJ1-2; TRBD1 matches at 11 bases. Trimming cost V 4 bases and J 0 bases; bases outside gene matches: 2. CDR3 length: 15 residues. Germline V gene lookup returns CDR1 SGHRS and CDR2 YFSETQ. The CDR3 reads CASSRDRGANYGYTF. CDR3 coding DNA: TGCGCCAGCAGCAGGGACAGGGGGGCTAACTATGGCTACACCTTC. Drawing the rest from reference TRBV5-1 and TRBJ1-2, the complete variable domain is KAGVTQTPRYLIKTRGQQVTLSCSPISGHRSVSWYQQTPGQGLQFLFEYFSETQRNKGNFPGRFSGRQFSNSRSEMNVSTLELGDSALYLCASSRDRGANYGYTFGSGTRLTVV.

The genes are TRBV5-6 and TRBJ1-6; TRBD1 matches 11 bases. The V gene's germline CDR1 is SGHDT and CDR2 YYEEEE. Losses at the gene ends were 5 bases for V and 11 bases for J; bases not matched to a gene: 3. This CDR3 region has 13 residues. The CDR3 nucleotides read TGTGCCAGCAGGGACAGGGGGCGCACACCCCTCCACTTT. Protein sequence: CASRDRGRTPLHF.

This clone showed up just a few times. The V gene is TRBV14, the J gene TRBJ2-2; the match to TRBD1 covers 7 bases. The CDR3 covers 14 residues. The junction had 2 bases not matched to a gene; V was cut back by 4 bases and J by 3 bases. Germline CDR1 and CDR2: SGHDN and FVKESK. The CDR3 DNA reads TGTGCCAGCAGCCCAGGGACAGACACCGGGGAGCTGTTTTTT. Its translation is CASSPGTDTGELFF. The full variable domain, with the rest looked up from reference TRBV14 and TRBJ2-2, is EAGVTQFPSHSVIEKGQTVTLRCDPISGHDNLYWYRRVMGKEIKFLLHFVKESKQDESGMPNNRFLAERTGGTYSTLKVQPAELEDSGVYFCASSPGTDTGELFFGEGSRLTVL.

CDR3 nucleotides: TGTGCCATCAGTGAGGCGGAGGGGACTGTCGACACTGAAGCTTTCTTT. Amino acid sequence: CAISEAEGTVDTEAFF. V is TRBV10-3 and J is TRBJ1-1, with a tentative D call TRBD1 (5 bases). Trimming took off 2 bases at V and 3 bases at J, with 16 bases between the two ends. The germline V gene encodes CDR1 ENHRY and CDR2 SYGVKD. The CDR3 length is 16 residues.

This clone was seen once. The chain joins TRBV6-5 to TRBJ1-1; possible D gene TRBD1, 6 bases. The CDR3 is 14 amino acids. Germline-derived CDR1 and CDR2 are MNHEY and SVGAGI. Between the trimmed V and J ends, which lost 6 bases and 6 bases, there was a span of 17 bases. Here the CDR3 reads CASRSPGAIAEAFF. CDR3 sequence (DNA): TGTGCCAGCAGATCCCCGGGGGCGATTGCTGAAGCTTTCTTT.

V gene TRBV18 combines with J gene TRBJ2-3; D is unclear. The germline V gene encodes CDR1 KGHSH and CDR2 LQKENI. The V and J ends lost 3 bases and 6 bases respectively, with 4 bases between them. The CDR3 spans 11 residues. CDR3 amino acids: CASSPEDTQYF. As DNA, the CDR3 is TGTGCCAGCTCACCTGAGGATACGCAGTATTTT.

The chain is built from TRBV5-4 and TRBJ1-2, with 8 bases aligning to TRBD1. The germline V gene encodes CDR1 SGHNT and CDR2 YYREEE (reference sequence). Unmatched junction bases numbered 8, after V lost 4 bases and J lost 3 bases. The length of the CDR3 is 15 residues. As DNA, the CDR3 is TGTGCCAGCAGCCCTATGGACAGGGCTCACTATGGCTACACCTTC. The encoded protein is CASSPMDRAHYGYTF.

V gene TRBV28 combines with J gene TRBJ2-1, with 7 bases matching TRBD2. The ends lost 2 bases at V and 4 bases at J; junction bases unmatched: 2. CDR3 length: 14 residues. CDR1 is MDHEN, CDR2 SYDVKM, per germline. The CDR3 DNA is TGTGCCAGCAGTTTAGGCGGGAGATACAATGAGCAGTTCTTC. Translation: CASSLGGRYNEQFF.

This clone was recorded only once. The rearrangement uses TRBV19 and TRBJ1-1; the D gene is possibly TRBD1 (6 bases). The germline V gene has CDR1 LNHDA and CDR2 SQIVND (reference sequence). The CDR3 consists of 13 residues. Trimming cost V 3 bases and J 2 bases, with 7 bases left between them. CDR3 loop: CASSMDRNTEAFF. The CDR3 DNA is TGTGCCAGTAGTATGGACAGAAACACTGAAGCTTTCTTT.

The CDR3 loop is CASSDNNGRLLSGNTIYF. The CDR3, as DNA: TGTGCCAGCAGTGATAATAATGGCCGCTTACTATCTGGAAACACCATATATTTT. The genes are TRBV2 and TRBJ1-3; D unclear. CDR3 length equals 18 residues. V lost 3 bases, J lost 1 base, and 19 bases lay in between. In germline, CDR1 is SNHLY, CDR2 FYNNEI. Full variable domain (rest looked up from reference TRBV2 and TRBJ1-3): EPEVTQTPSHQVTQMGQEVILRCVPISNHLYFYWYRQILGQKVEFLVSFYNNEISEKSEIFDDQFSVERPDGSNFTLKIRSTKLEDSAMYFCASSDNNGRLLSGNTIYFGEGSWLTVV.

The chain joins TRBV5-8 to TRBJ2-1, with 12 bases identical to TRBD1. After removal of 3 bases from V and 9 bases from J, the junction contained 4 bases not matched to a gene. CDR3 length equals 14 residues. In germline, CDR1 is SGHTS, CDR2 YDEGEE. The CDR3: CASSSGQGAGEQFF. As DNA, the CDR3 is TGTGCCAGCAGCTCGGGACAGGGGGCGGGTGAGCAGTTCTTC.

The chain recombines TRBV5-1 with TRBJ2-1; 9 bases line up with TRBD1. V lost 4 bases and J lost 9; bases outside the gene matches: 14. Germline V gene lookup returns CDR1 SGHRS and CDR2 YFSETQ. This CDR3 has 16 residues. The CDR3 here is CASSPHGTGSTIEQFF. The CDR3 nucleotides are TGCGCCAGCAGCCCACACGGGACAGGGTCGACAATTGAGCAGTTCTTC.

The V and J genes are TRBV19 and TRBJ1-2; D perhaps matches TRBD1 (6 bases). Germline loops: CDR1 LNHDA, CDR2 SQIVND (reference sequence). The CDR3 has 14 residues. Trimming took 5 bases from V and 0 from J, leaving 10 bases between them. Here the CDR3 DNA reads TGTGCCAGTAGTCCCAGGGGAGCTAACTATGGCTACACCTTC. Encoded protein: CASSPRGANYGYTF.